This is a list of T cell receptor beta chains from one sample in a study of T cell responses to AZD1222 COVID-19 vaccine. Sequencing was performed with immunoSEQ multiplex PCR; in TCRdb, only in-frame clones are kept and a portion is missing. The profile covers about 100,000 clones, with over 90% appearing a single time and around 5% taken by the ten largest. Sequenced here: peripheral blood, sampled on day 0 of AZD1222 vaccination. These receptor sequences come from an adult in good health. Each CDR3 is given with its conserved first and last residue. D genes are given only for firm matches. The listing skips clone size in some rows; elsewhere it reads once, few, many or a size class.

CDR3aa: CASSPPETGSIADTQYF
CDR3nt: TGTGCCAGCTCACCACCCGAGACAGGGAGCATCGCAGATACGCAGTATTTT
v_gene: TRBV18
abundance: NA
d_gene: TRBD1
j_gene: TRBJ2-3

CDR3aa: CSARTATNEKLFF
CDR3nt: TGCAGCGCTAGGACAGCAACTAATGAAAAACTGTTTTTT
v_gene: TRBV29-1
abundance: NA
d_gene: NA
j_gene: TRBJ1-4

CDR3aa: CASSPTTQFPLHF
CDR3nt: TGTGCCAGCAGCCCAACAACACAGTTCCCCCTCCACTTT
v_gene: TRBV9
abundance: NA
d_gene: NA
j_gene: TRBJ1-6

CDR3aa: CSVVSRNNEQFF
CDR3nt: TGCAGCGTAGTTTCAAGAAACAATGAGCAGTTCTTC
v_gene: TRBV29-1
abundance: few
d_gene: NA
j_gene: TRBJ2-1

CDR3aa: CAWSVLRTDTQYF
CDR3nt: TGTGCCTGGAGTGTACTACGCACAGATACGCAGTATTTT
v_gene: TRBV30
abundance: NA
d_gene: NA
j_gene: TRBJ2-3

CDR3aa: CTSSHPLAPEPVTQYF
CDR3nt: TGCACCAGCAGCCATCCCTTAGCGCCGGAGCCAGTGACCCAGTACTTC
v_gene: TRBV1
abundance: NA
d_gene: NA
j_gene: TRBJ2-5

CDR3aa: CASSLGQGADIQYF
CDR3nt: TGTGCCAGCAGCTTAGGACAGGGCGCGGACATTCAGTACTTC
v_gene: TRBV5-6
abundance: once
d_gene: TRBD1
j_gene: TRBJ2-4

CDR3aa: CASSLTSGSGTDTQYF
CDR3nt: TGTGCCAGCAGCCTGACTAGCGGGAGCGGCACAGATACGCAGTATTTT
v_gene: TRBV7-9
abundance: NA
d_gene: TRBD2
j_gene: TRBJ2-3

CDR3aa: CATSRDKRASGNLREQFF
CDR3nt: TGTGCCACCAGCAGAGATAAGAGGGCTAGCGGAAACTTAAGGGAGCAGTTCTTC
v_gene: TRBV15
abundance: NA
d_gene: TRBD2
j_gene: TRBJ2-1

CDR3aa: CASGPRRGQPTPYGYTF
CDR3nt: TGTGCCAGTGGACCAAGACGGGGACAGCCCACCCCCTATGGCTACACCTTC
v_gene: TRBV19
abundance: NA
d_gene: TRBD1
j_gene: TRBJ1-2

CDR3aa: CASSFGTTYTGELFF
CDR3nt: TGCGCCAGCAGCTTCGGGACTACTTACACCGGGGAGCTGTTTTTT
v_gene: TRBV5-1
abundance: NA
d_gene: TRBD2
j_gene: TRBJ2-2

CDR3aa: CASRGLAGAGELFF
CDR3nt: TGTGCCAGCAGAGGACTAGCGGGAGCCGGGGAGCTGTTTTTT
v_gene: TRBV27
abundance: once
d_gene: TRBD2
j_gene: TRBJ2-2

CDR3aa: CATSDFRLSEQFF
CDR3nt: TGTGCCACCAGTGATTTCAGGCTGAGTGAGCAGTTCTTC
v_gene: TRBV24-1
abundance: NA
d_gene: NA
j_gene: TRBJ2-1

CDR3aa: CASSRGLAGGPGEETQYF
CDR3nt: TGTGCCAGCAGCCGCGGACTAGCGGGAGGGCCGGGGGAAGAGACCCAGTACTTC
v_gene: TRBV28
abundance: NA
d_gene: TRBD2
j_gene: TRBJ2-5

CDR3aa: CASSPGGQTYEQYF
CDR3nt: TGTGCCAGCAGCCCGGGCGGCCAAACCTACGAGCAGTACTTC
v_gene: TRBV28
abundance: once
d_gene: NA
j_gene: TRBJ2-7

CDR3aa: CASKPGGTYEQYF
CDR3nt: TGTGCCAGCAAGCCCGGGGGGACCTACGAGCAGTACTTC
v_gene: TRBV6-5
abundance: NA
d_gene: TRBD2
j_gene: TRBJ2-7

CDR3aa: CASSQAGGQNNEQFF
CDR3nt: TGTGCCAGCAGTCAAGCGGGAGGCCAGAACAATGAGCAGTTCTTC
v_gene: TRBV7-3
abundance: NA
d_gene: TRBD2
j_gene: TRBJ2-1

CDR3aa: CASTLKAGGNQPQHF
CDR3nt: TGTGCCAGCACTCTGAAAGCAGGGGGCAATCAGCCCCAGCATTTT
v_gene: TRBV6-5
abundance: NA
d_gene: NA
j_gene: TRBJ1-5

CDR3aa: CASSQAPGRNTEAFF
CDR3nt: TGCGCCAGCAGCCAAGCTCCCGGACGGAACACTGAAGCTTTCTTT
v_gene: TRBV4-1
abundance: NA
d_gene: NA
j_gene: TRBJ1-1

CDR3aa: CSGSGTSGRGETQYF
CDR3nt: TGCAGCGGAAGTGGGACTAGCGGGAGGGGAGAGACCCAGTACTTC
v_gene: TRBV29-1
abundance: NA
d_gene: TRBD2
j_gene: TRBJ2-5

CDR3aa: CASSLAVGPYNEQFF
CDR3nt: TGCGCCAGCAGCTTGGCAGTAGGTCCCTACAATGAGCAGTTCTTC
v_gene: TRBV5-1
abundance: NA
d_gene: NA
j_gene: TRBJ2-1

CDR3aa: CASSTGTGTLFF
CDR3nt: TGTGCCAGCAGTACCGGGACAGGGACACTGTTTTTT
v_gene: TRBV28
abundance: NA
d_gene: TRBD1
j_gene: TRBJ1-4

CDR3aa: CASSEVAGTGSGNTIYF
CDR3nt: TGCGCCAGCAGCGAGGTAGCGGGGACAGGATCTGGAAACACCATATATTTT
v_gene: TRBV5-1
abundance: NA
d_gene: TRBD1
j_gene: TRBJ1-3

CDR3aa: CATFWRAEAFF
CDR3nt: TGTGCCACCTTCTGGAGGGCTGAAGCTTTCTTT
v_gene: TRBV7-9
abundance: NA
d_gene: NA
j_gene: TRBJ1-1

CDR3aa: CASSLISSLNTGELFF
CDR3nt: TGCGCCAGCTCTTTGATTAGCTCCCTGAACACCGGGGAGCTGTTTTTT
v_gene: TRBV5-1
abundance: NA
d_gene: NA
j_gene: TRBJ2-2

CDR3aa: CASSTVGGWGTDTQYF
CDR3nt: TGTGCCAGTAGTACAGTAGGGGGTTGGGGCACAGATACGCAGTATTTT
v_gene: TRBV19
abundance: NA
d_gene: NA
j_gene: TRBJ2-3

CDR3aa: CASSYRKYNSPLHF
CDR3nt: TGTGCCAGCAGTTACAGGAAGTATAATTCACCCCTCCACTTT
v_gene: TRBV6-5
abundance: few
d_gene: NA
j_gene: TRBJ1-6

CDR3aa: CAASSRTGGLETQYF
CDR3nt: TGTGCCGCGAGCAGTAGGACAGGGGGCTTAGAGACCCAGTACTTC
v_gene: TRBV28
abundance: once
d_gene: TRBD1
j_gene: TRBJ2-5

CDR3aa: CASSERTYQETQYF
CDR3nt: TGTGCCAGCAGTGAACGTACGTACCAAGAGACCCAGTACTTC
v_gene: TRBV2
abundance: NA
d_gene: NA
j_gene: TRBJ2-5

CDR3aa: CAISLAGGTYEQYF
CDR3nt: TGTGCCATCAGTCTAGCGGGAGGGACCTACGAGCAGTACTTC
v_gene: TRBV10-3
abundance: NA
d_gene: TRBD2
j_gene: TRBJ2-7

CDR3aa: CASSGQTSAPGHEQFF
CDR3nt: TGTGCCAGCAGCGGCCAGACTAGCGCCCCCGGGCATGAGCAGTTCTTC
v_gene: TRBV9
abundance: NA
d_gene: TRBD2
j_gene: TRBJ2-1

CDR3aa: CASSQGHSDGANVLTF
CDR3nt: TGCGCCAGCAGCCAAGGCCATTCGGACGGGGCCAACGTCCTGACTTTC
v_gene: TRBV4-3
abundance: NA
d_gene: NA
j_gene: TRBJ2-6

CDR3aa: CSFKVGGEQYF
CDR3nt: TGCAGCTTTAAGGTGGGCGGCGAGCAGTACTTC
v_gene: TRBV29-1
abundance: NA
d_gene: NA
j_gene: TRBJ2-7